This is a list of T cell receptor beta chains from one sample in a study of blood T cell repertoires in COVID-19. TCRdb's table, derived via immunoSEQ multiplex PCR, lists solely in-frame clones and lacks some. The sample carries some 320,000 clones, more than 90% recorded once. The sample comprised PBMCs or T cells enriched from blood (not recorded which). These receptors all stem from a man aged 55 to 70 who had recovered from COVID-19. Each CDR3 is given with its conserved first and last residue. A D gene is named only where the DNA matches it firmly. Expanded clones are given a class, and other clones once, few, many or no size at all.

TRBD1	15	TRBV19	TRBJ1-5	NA	TGTGCCAGTAGTCGCGACAGGGTAGAGGGTCAGCCCCAGCATTTT	CASSRDRVEGQPQHF
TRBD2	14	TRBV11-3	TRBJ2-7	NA	TGTGCCAGCAGCTCCAGCGGGAGTCTATCCGAGCAGTACTTC	CASSSSGSLSEQYF
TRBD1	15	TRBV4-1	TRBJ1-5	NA	TGCGCCAGCAGCCATAGGGGGCAGTTCAATCAGCCCCAGCATTTT	CASSHRGQFNQPQHF
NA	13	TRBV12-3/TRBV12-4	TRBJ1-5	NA	TGTGCCAGCAGTGACTCCTCCTATCAGCCCCAGCATTTT	CASSDSSYQPQHF
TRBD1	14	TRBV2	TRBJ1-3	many	TGTGCCAGCAGAGGCCGACAGGGGATAAACACCATATATTTT	CASRGRQGINTIYF
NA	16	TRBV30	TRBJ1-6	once	TGTGCCTGGAGTAAGGGACATCGAGTAACTGATTCACCCCTCCACTTT	CAWSKGHRVTDSPLHF
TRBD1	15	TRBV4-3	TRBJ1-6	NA	TGCGCCAGCAGCCGAACGGACAGGATGAATTCACCCCTCCACTTT	CASSRTDRMNSPLHF
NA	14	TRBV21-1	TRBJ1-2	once	TGTGCCAGCAGCAAATTAGGGGCCTTTCCAGGCTACACCTTC	CASSKLGAFPGYTF
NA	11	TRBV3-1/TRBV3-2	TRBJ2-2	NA	TGTGCCAGCAGCCGCGCCGGGGAGCTGTTTTTT	CASSRAGELFF
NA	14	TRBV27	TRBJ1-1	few	TGTGCCAGCAGTCCGAGACAGGCGAGGACTGAAGCTTTCTTT	CASSPRQARTEAFF
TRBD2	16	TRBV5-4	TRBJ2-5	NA	TGTGCCAGCAGCTTGCCCCCCGGCGGGGGGACGGAGACCCAGTACTTC	CASSLPPGGGTETQYF
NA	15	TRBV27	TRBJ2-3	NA	TGTGCCAGCAGTTTATCACGGACTAGCACAGATACGCAGTATTTT	CASSLSRTSTDTQYF
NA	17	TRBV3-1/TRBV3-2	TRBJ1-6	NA	TGTGCCAGCAGCCAAGATGTACAGACAGACTATAATTCACCCCTCCACTTT	CASSQDVQTDYNSPLHF
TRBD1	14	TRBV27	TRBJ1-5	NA	TGTGCCAGCCGACAGGGGGCAAGCAATCAGCCCCAGCATTTT	CASRQGASNQPQHF
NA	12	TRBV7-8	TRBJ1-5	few	TGTGCCAGCAGCTTTCCTGATCAGCCCCAGCATTTT	CASSFPDQPQHF
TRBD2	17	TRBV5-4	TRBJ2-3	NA	TGTGCCAGCAGCTTGGCTGGGCGGGGGGGCAGTACAGATACGCAGTATTTT	CASSLAGRGGSTDTQYF
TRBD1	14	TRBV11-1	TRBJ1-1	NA	TGTGCCAGCAGCTGGGGACAGCAGAACACTGAAGCTTTCTTT	CASSWGQQNTEAFF
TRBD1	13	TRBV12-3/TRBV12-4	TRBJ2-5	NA	TGTGCCAGCGGGACAGGGGGCGCAGAGACCCAGTACTTC	CASGTGGAETQYF
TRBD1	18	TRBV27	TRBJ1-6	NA	TGTGCCAGCAGTAAATTAAAGACAGGGGACTCCCGGGATTCACCCCTCCACTTT	CASSKLKTGDSRDSPLHF